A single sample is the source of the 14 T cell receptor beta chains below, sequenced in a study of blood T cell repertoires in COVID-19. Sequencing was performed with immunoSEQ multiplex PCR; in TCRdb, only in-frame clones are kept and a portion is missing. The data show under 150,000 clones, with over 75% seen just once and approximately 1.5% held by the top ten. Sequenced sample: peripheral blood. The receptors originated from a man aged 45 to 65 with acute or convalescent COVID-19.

The DNA for the CDR3 is TGCGCCAGCAGCTCCGACCCAGGGGTATCGAACACTGAAGCTTTCTTT. Protein sequence: CASSSDPGVSNTEAFF. The chain has TRBV5-1 and TRBJ1-1; possible D gene TRBD1, 6 bases. Trimming removed 3 bases at V and 1 base at J, with 16 bases between. CDR1 is SGHRS, CDR2 YFSETQ, per germline. CDR3 length: 16 residues. Full variable domain (remainder filled in from reference TRBV5-1 and TRBJ1-1): KAGVTQTPRYLIKTRGQQVTLSCSPISGHRSVSWYQQTPGQGLQFLFEYFSETQRNKGNFPGRFSGRQFSNSRSEMNVSTLELGDSALYLCASSSDPGVSNTEAFFGQGTRLTVV.

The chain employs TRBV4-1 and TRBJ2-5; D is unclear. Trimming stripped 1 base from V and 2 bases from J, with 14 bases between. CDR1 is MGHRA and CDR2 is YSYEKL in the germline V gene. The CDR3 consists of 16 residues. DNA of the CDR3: TGCGCCAGCAGCCAAGTTACCGAGCATTTTCAAGAGACCCAGTACTTC. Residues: CASSQVTEHFQETQYF.

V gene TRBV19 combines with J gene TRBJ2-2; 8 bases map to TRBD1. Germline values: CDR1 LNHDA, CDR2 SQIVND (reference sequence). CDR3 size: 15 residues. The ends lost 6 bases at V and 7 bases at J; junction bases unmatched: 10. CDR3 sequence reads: CASRRGQAGGGELFF. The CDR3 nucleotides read TGTGCCAGTAGACGGGGACAGGCGGGTGGCGGGGAGCTGTTTTTT.

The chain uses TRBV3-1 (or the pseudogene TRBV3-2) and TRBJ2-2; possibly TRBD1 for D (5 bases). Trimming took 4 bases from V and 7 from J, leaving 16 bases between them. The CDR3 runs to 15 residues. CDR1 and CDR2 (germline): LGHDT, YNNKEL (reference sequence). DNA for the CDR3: TGTGCCAGCAGCCTGTTGGACATTCATGGCGGGGAGCTGTTTTTT. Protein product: CASSLLDIHGGELFF.

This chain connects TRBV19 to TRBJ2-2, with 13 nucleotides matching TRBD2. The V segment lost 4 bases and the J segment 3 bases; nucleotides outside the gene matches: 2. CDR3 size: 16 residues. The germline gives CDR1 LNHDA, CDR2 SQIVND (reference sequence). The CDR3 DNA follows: TGTGCCAGTAGTAAGACTAGCGGGGGGTACACCGGGGAGCTGTTTTTT. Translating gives CASSKTSGGYTGELFF.

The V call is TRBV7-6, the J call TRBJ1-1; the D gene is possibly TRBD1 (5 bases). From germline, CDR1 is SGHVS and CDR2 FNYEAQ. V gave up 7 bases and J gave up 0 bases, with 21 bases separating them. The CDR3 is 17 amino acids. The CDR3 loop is CASTLLPGGRMNTEAFF. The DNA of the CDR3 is TGTGCCAGCACTTTATTACCCGGGGGAAGGATGAACACTGAAGCTTTCTTT.

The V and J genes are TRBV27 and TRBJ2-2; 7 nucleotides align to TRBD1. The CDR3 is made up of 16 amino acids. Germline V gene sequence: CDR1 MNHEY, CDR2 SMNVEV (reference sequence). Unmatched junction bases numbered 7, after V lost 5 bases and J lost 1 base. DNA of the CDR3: TGTGCCAGCAGTGCATACAGGGGACGGAACACCGGGGAGCTGTTTTTT. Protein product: CASSAYRGRNTGELFF.

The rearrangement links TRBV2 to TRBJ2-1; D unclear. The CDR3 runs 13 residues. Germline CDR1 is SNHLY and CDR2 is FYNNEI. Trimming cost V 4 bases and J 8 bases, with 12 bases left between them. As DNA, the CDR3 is TGTGCCAGCAGTGTCGTCCGGTCGTATGAGCAGTTCTTC. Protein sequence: CASSVVRSYEQFF.

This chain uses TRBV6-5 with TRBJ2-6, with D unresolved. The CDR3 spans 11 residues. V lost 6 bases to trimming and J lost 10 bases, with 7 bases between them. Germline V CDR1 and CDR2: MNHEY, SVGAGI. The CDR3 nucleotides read TGTGCCAGCAGCTCCAGGAACGTCCTGACTTTC. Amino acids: CASSSRNVLTF.

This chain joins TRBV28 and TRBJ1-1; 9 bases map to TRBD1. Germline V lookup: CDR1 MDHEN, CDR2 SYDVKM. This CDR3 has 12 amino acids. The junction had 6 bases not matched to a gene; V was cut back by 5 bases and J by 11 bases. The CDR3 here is CASSEGQGSAFF. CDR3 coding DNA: TGTGCCAGCAGTGAGGGACAGGGTTCGGCTTTCTTT.

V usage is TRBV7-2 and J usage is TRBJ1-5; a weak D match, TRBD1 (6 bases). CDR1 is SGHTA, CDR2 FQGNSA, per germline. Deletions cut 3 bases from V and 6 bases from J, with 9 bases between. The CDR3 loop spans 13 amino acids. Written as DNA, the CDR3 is TGTGCCAGCAGCTTCGGGACAACTCAGCCCCAGCATTTT. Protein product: CASSFGTTQPQHF.

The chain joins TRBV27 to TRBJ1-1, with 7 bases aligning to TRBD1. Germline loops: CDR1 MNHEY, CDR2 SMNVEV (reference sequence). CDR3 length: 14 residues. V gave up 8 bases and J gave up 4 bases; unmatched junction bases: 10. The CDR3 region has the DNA TGTGCCAGCCTCCACCCAGGGGGGAGCACTGAAGCTTTCTTT. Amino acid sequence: CASLHPGGSTEAFF.

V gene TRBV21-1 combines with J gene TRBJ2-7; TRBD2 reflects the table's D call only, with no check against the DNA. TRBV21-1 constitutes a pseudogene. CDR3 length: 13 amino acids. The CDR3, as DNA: TGTGCCAGCAGCAAAGGGGGGGCCTACGAGCAGTACTTC. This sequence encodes CASSKGGAYEQYF.

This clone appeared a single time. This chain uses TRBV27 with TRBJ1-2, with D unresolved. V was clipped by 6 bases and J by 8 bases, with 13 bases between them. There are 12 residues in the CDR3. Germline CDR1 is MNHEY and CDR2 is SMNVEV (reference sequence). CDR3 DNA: TGTGCCAGCAGACGGATTGGGGAGGGCTACACCTTC. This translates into CASRRIGEGYTF.